This T cell receptor (beta chain) was captured by sequencing in a study of identical twins (dated by TCRdb to about 2016). With respect to the entire study: To test whether fetal clonotypes persist, the study used deep sequencing on TCR alpha and beta repertoires from monozygotic twins, unrelated adults of various ages, and cord blood. To rule out contamination, the twin experiments were replicated at different times with different library preparation protocols. What the authors observed across the whole study: In monozygotic twins, recombination models systematically underestimated out-of-frame TCR alpha sharing, but the models matched the sharing seen between unrelated individuals. Excess twin sharing in beta out-of-frame sequences was weaker because fewer shared sequences lowered the signal-to-noise ratio. Abundant cord blood beta clonotypes had fewer insertions, young adult naive repertoires showed a similar but weaker trend, and memory repertoires showed no such trend. Zero-insertion analyses could be partly confounded by invariant T cells such as MAIT and iNKT, although diverse VJ usage argued against such confounding for most clonotypes. Because the same donors could not be followed over many years, conclusions were based on cross-sectional statistical analysis. Compared with coincidental sharing between unrelated individuals, out-of-frame TCR alpha sequences shared between twins had an excess of sequences with low generation probability.

Library method: 5' RACE. The sequencing machine was an Illumina HiSeq 2000. Template switching added a universal primer binding site, and the final cDNA carried a unique molecular identifier that allowed TCR cDNA molecules to be counted accurately. First-strand cDNA for TCR alpha and beta chains was synthesized from specific primers in the conserved constant-segment region. To control for contamination, every cDNA library was double barcoded, receiving both a SMART-Mk sample barcode and Illumina barcodes. Two successive PCR steps introduced TruSeq adapter sequences along with Illumina sample barcodes. The Illumina HiSeq platform was used with custom primers to sequence TCR alpha and beta cDNA libraries. The paper's data handling went like this. MiGEC processed the raw reads to extract unique molecular identifiers, while MiXCR was used to determine the CDR3 positions. Recombination models were inferred per individual with the repgenHMM and IGoR tools using an EM algorithm. The tcR package in R was used for shared clonotype analysis, with sharing normalized by the product of cloneset sizes. To study raw recombination free of thymic and clonal selection effects, out-of-frame nonproductive sequences were analyzed. TCRdb reprocessing: public reads trimmed at Q25 with fastp, clones called with MiXCR, in-frame beta chains kept. A single entry per CDR3 protein holds the most common genes and DNA from its merged rows. The V and J calls come from TCRdb's annotation, not from the publication. The sample data list nearly 650,000 distinct CDR3 sequences, and just over 7% of these were observed just once. Less than 2% of the sample lies in the top ten.

Only healthy Caucasian donors were included. Three pairs of female monozygotic twins, all aged roughly 18 to 30 years, made up the twin cohort. The RNA used for TCR libraries was isolated from peripheral blood mononuclear cells. This clonotype was observed at least ten times. The clone's antigen remains unknown. No per-base quality is available; no much larger clone lies one base away. The CDR3 contains 15 residues, cysteine and phenylalanine counted. Only the CDR3 part of the read is kept: 45 bases, read in frame from the first base. At the junction V is shortened by 6 bases and J by 1 base, with 15 bases in between. CDR1 SGHDN and CDR2 FVKESK were looked up in the germline V gene. This sample also appeared in a second study, on yellow fever vaccine responses in identical twins. The second study's paper adds: According to the authors, the vaccine-induced T cell response in identical twins seemed to be partly convergent and partly specific to each individual. The study precisely tracked vaccine-responding T cell clones in identical twins.

Material: PBMCs. This receptor was obtained from a young woman in good health. The V and J genes are TRBV14 and TRBJ1-2, and perhaps TRBD1 as D gene, on 5 matching bases. The CDR3 here reads CASRPAGPINYGYTF. The nucleotide sequence reads as follows: TGTGCCAGCAGACCGGCGGGACCAATTAACTATGGCTACACCTTC. Full variable domain (CDR3 extended with the reference TRBV14 and TRBJ1-2 proteins): EAGVTQFPSHSVIEKGQTVTLRCDPISGHDNLYWYRRVMGKEIKFLLHFVKESKQDESGMPNNRFLAERTGGTYSTLKVQPAELEDSGVYFCASRPAGPINYGYTFGSGTRLTVV.